The 5 T cell receptor beta chains below were found in one sample sequenced in a study of blood T cell repertoires in COVID-19. Libraries were prepared by immunoSEQ multiplex PCR; TCRdb keeps only in-frame clonotypes and omits some of them. The sample yields approximately 100,000 clones, around 80% seen once. What was sequenced was peripheral blood. The origin of the receptors is a man aged 55 to 70 with acute or convalescent COVID-19.

V is TRBV7-9 and J is TRBJ1-5; D remains unclear. The CDR3 totals 16 residues. CDR1 and CDR2 (germline): SEHNR, FQNEAQ (reference sequence). Deletions cut 1 base from V and 0 bases from J, with 10 bases between. The CDR3 nucleotides read TGTGCCAGCAGCTTAGAGACGGGAAATAGCAATCAGCCCCAGCATTTT. This translates into CASSLETGNSNQPQHF.

A word on this clone: The sample contains more than one DNA sequence encoding this CDR3. The CDR3 protein is CASSFSGAEAFF. CDR3 nucleotides: TGTGCCAGCAGTTTTTCCGGTGCTGAAGCTTTCTTT. V is TRBV12-3 or TRBV12-4 and J is TRBJ1-1; D gene unclear. This CDR3 is 12 amino acids long. V was trimmed by 3 bases and J by 6 bases, leaving 8 bases between them.

V and J are TRBV2 and TRBJ1-1; D gene uncertain. In germline, CDR1 is SNHLY, CDR2 FYNNEI. Trimming removed 7 bases at V and 2 bases at J, with 14 bases between. CDR3 length equals 14 residues. CDR3 amino acids: CASIFSGANTEAFF. DNA for the CDR3: TGTGCCAGCATCTTCTCGGGAGCCAACACTGAAGCTTTCTTT.

This chain connects TRBV9 to TRBJ2-5, with 10 bases matching TRBD1. Per the germline V gene, CDR1 is SGDLS and CDR2 is YYNGEE. V trimming: 5 bases; J trimming: 4 bases; junction bases outside the gene matches: 2. The CDR3 extends over 13 amino acids. CDR3: CASSGTGAETQYF. The DNA for the CDR3 is TGTGCCAGCAGTGGGACAGGGGCAGAGACCCAGTACTTC.

The table lists this clone with a few counts. The rearrangement uses TRBV7-2 and TRBJ2-1, with 9 nucleotides matching TRBD2. The J segment lost 7 bases and the V segment lost 3 bases, leaving 7 bases of the junction unmatched. Germline V lookup: CDR1 SGHTA, CDR2 FQGNSA. CDR3 length: 15 residues. The CDR3 DNA reads TGTGCCAGCAGCTTTCAGAGCGGGGGGAAGAATGAGCAGTTCTTC. It codes for CASSFQSGGKNEQFF.